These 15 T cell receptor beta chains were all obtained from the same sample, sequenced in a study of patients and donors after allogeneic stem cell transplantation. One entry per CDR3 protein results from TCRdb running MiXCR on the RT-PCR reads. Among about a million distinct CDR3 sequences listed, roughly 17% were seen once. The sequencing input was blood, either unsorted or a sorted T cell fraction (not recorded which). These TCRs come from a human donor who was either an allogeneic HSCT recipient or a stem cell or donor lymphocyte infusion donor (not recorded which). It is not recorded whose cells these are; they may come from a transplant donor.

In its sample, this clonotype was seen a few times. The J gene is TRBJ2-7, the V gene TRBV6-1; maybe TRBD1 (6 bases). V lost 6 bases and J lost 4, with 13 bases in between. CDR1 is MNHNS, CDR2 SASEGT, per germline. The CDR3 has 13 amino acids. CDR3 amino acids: CASRPGHLYEQYF. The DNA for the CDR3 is TGTGCCAGCAGGCCGGGACACTTATACGAGCAGTACTTC.

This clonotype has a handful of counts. CDR3 DNA: TGTGCCAGCAGCCAGAGCGGGAGGGCCACAGATACGCAGTATTTT. As protein: CASSQSGRATDTQYF. The chain uses TRBV3-1 and TRBJ2-3, with 10 bases lining up with TRBD2. J was trimmed by 2 bases and V by 3 bases; bases with no gene match: 2. CDR3 length: 15 residues. Per the germline V gene, CDR1 is LGHDT and CDR2 is YNNKEL (reference sequence).

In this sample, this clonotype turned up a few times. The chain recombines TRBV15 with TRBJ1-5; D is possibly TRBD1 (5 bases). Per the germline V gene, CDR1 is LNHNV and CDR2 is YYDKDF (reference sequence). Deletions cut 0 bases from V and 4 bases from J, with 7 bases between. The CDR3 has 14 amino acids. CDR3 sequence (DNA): TGTGCCACCAGCAGAGAGGGGGTTAATCAGCCCCAGCATTTT. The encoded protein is CATSREGVNQPQHF.

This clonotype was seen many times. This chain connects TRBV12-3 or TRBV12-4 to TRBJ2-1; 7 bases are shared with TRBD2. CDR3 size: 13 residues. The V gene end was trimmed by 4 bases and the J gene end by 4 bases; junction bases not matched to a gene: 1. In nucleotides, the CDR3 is TGTGCCAGCAGTTGGGGGGGTTACAATGAGCAGTTCTTC. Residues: CASSWGGYNEQFF.

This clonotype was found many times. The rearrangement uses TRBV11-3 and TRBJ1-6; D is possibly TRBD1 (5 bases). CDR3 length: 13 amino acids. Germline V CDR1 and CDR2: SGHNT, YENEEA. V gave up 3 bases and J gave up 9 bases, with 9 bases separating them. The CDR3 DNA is TGTGCCAGCAGCTTTAGGAGGGGTTCACCCCTCCACTTT. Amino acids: CASSFRRGSPLHF. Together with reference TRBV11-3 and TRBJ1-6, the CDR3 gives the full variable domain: EAGVVQSPRYKIIEKKQPVAFWCNPISGHNTLYWYLQNLGQGPELLIRYENEEAVDDSQLPKDRFSAERLKGVDSTLKIQPAELGDSAVYLCASSFRRGSPLHFGNGTRLTVT.

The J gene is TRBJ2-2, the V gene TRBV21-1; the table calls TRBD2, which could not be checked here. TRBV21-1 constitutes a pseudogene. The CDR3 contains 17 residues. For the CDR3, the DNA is TGTGCCAGCAGCCGTACCGGGACTAGCGGCTACACCGGGGAGCTGTTTTTT. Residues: CASSRTGTSGYTGELFF.

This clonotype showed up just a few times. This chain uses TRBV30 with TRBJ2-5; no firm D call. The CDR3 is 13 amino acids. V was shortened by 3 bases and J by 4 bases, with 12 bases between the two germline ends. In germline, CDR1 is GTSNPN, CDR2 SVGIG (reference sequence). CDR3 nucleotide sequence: TGTGCCTGGAGCCTGACCGGCGGAGAGACCCAGTACTTC. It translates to CAWSLTGGETQYF.

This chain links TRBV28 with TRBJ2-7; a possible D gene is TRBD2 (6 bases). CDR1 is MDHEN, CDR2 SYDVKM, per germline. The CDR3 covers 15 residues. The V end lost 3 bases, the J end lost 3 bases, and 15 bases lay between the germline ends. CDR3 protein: CASSFDRRDFYEQYF. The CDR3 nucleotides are TGTGCCAGCAGTTTCGATCGGCGGGATTTCTACGAGCAGTACTTC.

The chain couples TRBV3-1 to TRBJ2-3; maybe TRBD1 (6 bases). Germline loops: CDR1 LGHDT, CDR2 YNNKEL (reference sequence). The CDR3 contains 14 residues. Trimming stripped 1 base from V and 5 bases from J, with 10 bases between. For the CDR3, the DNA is TGTGCCAGCAGCCAAGGCAGGGGAGAAGATACGCAGTATTTT. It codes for CASSQGRGEDTQYF.

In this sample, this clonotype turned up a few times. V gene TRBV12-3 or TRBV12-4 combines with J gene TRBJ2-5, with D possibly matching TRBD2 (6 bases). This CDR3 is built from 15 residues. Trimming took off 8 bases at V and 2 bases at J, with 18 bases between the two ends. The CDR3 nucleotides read TGTGCCAGCCCCCAGGAGGGGAAGGATCAAGAGACCCAGTACTTC. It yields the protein CASPQEGKDQETQYF.

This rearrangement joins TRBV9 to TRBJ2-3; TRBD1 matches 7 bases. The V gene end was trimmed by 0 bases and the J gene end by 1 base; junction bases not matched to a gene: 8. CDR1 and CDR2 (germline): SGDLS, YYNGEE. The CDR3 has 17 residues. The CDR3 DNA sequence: TGTGCCAGCAGCGTAGGGGCAGGGGGTTTAGGCACAGATACGCAGTATTTT. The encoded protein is CASSVGAGGLGTDTQYF.

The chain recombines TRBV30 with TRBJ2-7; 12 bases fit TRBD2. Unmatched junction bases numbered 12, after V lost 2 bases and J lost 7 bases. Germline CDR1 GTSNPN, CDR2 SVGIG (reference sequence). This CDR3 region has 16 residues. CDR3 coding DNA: TGTGCCTGGAGTACGGCTAGCGGGAGGGTGAGGAGGGAGCAGTACTTC. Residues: CAWSTASGRVRREQYF.

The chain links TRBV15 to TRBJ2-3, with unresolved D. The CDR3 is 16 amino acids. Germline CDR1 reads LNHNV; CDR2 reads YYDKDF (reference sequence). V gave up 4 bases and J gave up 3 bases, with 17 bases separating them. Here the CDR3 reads CATSKVKGSSTDTQYF. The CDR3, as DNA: TGTGCCACCAGCAAAGTCAAAGGTAGCAGTACAGATACGCAGTATTTT.

The CDR3 region is CASSELRTSASYEQYF. The CDR3 DNA is TGTGCCAGCAGTGAGTTACGGACTAGCGCCTCCTACGAGCAGTACTTC. The V and J genes are TRBV25-1 and TRBJ2-7; 9 bases are a match to TRBD2. V lost 3 bases to trimming and J lost 0 bases; unmatched junction nucleotides: 6. Germline V lookup: CDR1 MGHDK, CDR2 SYGVNS. This CDR3 has 16 amino acids.

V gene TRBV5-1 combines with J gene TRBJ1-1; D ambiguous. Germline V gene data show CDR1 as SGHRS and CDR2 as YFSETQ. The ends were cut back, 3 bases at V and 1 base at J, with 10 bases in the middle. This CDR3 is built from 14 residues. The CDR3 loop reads CASSSLPGNTEAFF. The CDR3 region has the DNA TGCGCCAGCAGCTCCCTCCCCGGGAACACTGAAGCTTTCTTT.